This T cell receptor (beta chain) originates from a study of blood T cell repertoires in COVID-19. CDR1 is LGHDT, CDR2 YNNKEL, per germline (reference sequence). Trimming cost V 7 bases and J 3 bases, with 9 bases left between them. The CDR3 consists of 12 residues. Here immunoSEQ multiplex PCR was the method, and the copy in TCRdb shows in-frame clones only, minus some. The top ten hold around 4% of the sample, which has a few hundred thousand clones, about 86% seen once. Membership in each cohort depended on participant-reported clinical history. The rearrangement links TRBV3-1 (or the pseudogene TRBV3-2) to TRBJ1-1, with D uncertain. Sequenced: PBMCs or T cells enriched from blood (not recorded which). This TCR was sampled from a woman aged 40 to 49 with acute COVID-19. DNA for the CDR3: TGTGCCAGCAAAATGGCCGACACTGAAGCTTTCTTT. Translated: CASKMADTEAFF.